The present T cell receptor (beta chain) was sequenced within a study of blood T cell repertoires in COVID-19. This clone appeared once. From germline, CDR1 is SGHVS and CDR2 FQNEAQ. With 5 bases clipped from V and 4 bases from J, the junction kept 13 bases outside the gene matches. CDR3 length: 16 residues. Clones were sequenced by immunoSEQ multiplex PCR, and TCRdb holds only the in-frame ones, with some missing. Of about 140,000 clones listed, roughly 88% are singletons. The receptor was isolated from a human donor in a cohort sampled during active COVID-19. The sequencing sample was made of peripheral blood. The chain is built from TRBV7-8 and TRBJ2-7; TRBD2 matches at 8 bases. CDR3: CASSPWTASGSYEQYF. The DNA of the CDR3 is TGTGCCAGCAGCCCTTGGACGGCCAGCGGGAGTTACGAGCAGTACTTC.